This T cell receptor beta chain appears in the sequencing data of a study of long-term antiretroviral therapy in people with HIV. HIV-positive participants all received treatment in the United States. The libraries were made with immunoSEQ v3.0 at survey level. Only in-frame clones appear in the TCRdb table, and some are missing; sequencing was by immunoSEQ multiplex PCR. Altogether tens of thousands of clones are present, roughly 82% being singletons, with the ten largest covering roughly 2.4%. The CDR3 runs 14 residues. Germline CDR1 and CDR2: SGDLS and YYNGEE. V lost 0 bases, J lost 3 bases, and 10 bases lay in between.

Sequenced material: unsorted PBMCs, taken 3 years after starting antiretroviral therapy. The clonotype originates from a man aged 45 to 65 with HIV. The J gene is TRBJ2-7, the V gene TRBV9; possible D gene TRBD2, 6 bases. CDR3 DNA sequence: TGTGCCAGCAGCGTAGGGCTAGCGAGCTACGAGCAGTACTTC. Its translation: CASSVGLASYEQYF.